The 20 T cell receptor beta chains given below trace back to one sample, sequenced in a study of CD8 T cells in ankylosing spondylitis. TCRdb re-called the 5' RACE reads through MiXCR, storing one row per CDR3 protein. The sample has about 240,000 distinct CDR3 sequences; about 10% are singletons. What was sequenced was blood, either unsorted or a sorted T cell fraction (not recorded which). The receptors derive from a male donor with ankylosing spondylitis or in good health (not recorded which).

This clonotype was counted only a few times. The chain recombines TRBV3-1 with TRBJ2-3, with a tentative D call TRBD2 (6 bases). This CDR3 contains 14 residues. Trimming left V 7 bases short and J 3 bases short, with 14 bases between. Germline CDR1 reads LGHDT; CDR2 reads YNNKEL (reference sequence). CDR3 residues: CASNLPGETDTQYF. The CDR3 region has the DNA TGTGCCAGCAACCTCCCGGGGGAGACAGATACGCAGTATTTT.

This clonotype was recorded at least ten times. CDR3 bases: TGCGCCAGCAGCGGTTTTGTTCAGGGTACTAGCGTCAGCACAGATACGCAGTATTTT. Encoded protein: CASSGFVQGTSVSTDTQYF. J is TRBJ2-3 and V is TRBV5-1; 7 nucleotides align to TRBD2. Germline CDR1 and CDR2: SGHRS and YFSETQ. V gave up 4 bases and J gave up 0 bases; unmatched junction bases: 17. The CDR3 contains 19 residues. Full variable domain (missing parts from reference TRBV5-1 and TRBJ2-3): KAGVTQTPRYLIKTRGQQVTLSCSPISGHRSVSWYQQTPGQGLQFLFEYFSETQRNKGNFPGRFSGRQFSNSRSEMNVSTLELGDSALYLCASSGFVQGTSVSTDTQYFGPGTRLTVL.

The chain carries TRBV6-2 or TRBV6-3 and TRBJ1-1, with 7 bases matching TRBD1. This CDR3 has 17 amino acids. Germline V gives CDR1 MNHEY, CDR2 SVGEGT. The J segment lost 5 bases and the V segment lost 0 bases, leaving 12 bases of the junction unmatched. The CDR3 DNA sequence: TGTGCCAGCAGTTACTCGGTCTCAGGGGGTCGGGGTACTGAAGCTTTCTTT. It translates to CASSYSVSGGRGTEAFF.

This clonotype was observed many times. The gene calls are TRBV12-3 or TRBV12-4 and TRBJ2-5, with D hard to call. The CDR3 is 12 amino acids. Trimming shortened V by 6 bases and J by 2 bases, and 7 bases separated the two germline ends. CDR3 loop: CASRVRQETQYF. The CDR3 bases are TGTGCCAGCAGAGTACGACAAGAGACCCAGTACTTC.

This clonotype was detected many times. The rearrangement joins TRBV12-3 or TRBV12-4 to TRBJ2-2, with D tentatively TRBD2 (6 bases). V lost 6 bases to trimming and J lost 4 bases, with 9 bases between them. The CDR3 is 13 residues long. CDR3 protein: CASRVGGTGELFF. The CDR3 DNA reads TGTGCCAGCAGGGTGGGGGGCACCGGGGAGCTGTTTTTT.

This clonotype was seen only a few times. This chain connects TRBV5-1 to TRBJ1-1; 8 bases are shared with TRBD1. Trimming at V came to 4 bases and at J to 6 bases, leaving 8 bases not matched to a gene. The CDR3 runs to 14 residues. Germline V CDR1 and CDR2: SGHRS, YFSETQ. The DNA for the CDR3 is TGCGCCAGCAGCCCAAGACAGGGGAGGCCTGAAGCTTTCTTT. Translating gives CASSPRQGRPEAFF.

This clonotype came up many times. CDR3 nucleotide sequence: TGCAGTGCCTGGCCCCTAAATGAAGCCGCGGACAATGAGCAGTTCTTC. It specifies CSAWPLNEAADNEQFF. The chain links TRBV20-1 to TRBJ2-1; D not certain. Germline CDR1 and CDR2: DFQATT and SNEGSKA (reference sequence). This CDR3 has 16 amino acids. The V gene lost 6 bases and the J gene lost 5 bases, with 23 bases spanning the gap.

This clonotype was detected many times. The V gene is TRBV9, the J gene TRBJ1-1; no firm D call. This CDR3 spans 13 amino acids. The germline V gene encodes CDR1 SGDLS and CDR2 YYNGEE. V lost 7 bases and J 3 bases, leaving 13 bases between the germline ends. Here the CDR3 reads CASSGFSHTEAFF. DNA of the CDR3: TGTGCCAGCTCGGGATTTTCACACACTGAAGCTTTCTTT. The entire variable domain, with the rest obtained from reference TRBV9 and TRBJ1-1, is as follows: DSGVTQTPKHLITATGQRVTLRCSPRSGDLSVYWYQQSLDQGLQFLIQYYNGEERAKGNILERFSAQQFPDLHSELNLSSLELGDSALYFCASSGFSHTEAFFGQGTRLTVV.

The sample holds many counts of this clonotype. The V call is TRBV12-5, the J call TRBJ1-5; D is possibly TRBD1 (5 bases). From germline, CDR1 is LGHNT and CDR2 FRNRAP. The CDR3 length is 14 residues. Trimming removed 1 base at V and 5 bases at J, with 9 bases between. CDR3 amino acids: CASGLELGDQPQHF. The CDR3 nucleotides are TGTGCTAGTGGTTTGGAACTGGGGGATCAGCCCCAGCATTTT.

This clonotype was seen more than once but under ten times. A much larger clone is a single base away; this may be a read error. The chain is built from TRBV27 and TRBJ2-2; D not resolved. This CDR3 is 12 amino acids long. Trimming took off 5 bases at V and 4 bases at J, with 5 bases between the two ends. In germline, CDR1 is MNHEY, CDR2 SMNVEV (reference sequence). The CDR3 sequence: CASSPTTGELFF. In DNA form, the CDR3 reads TGTGCCAGCAGTCCCACCACCGGGGAGCTGTTTTTT.

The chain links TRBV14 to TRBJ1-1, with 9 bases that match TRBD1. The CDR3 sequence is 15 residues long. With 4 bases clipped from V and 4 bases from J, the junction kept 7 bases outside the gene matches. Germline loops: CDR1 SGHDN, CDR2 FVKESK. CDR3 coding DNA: TGTGCCAGCAGCCCTCGACAGGGGGGAGTCACTGAAGCTTTCTTT. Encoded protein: CASSPRQGGVTEAFF.

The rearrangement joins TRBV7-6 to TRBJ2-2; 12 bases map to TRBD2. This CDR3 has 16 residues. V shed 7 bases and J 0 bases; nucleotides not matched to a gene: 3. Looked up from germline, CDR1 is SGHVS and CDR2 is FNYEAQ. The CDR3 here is CASTPSGGANTGELFF. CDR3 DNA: TGTGCCAGCACCCCTAGCGGGGGGGCGAACACCGGGGAGCTGTTTTTT. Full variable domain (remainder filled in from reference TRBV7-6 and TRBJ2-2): GAGVSQSPRYKVTKRGQDVALRCDPISGHVSLYWYRQALGQGPEFLTYFNYEAQQDKSGLPNDRFSAERPEGSISTLTIQRTEQRDSAMYRCASTPSGGANTGELFFGEGSRLTVL.

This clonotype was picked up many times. The CDR3 DNA sequence: TGTGCCAGCAGCTTAGTGCGGGGTCGAGATACGCAGTATTTT. This encodes CASSLVRGRDTQYF. The V and J genes are TRBV7-2 and TRBJ2-3; the D gene is possibly TRBD2 (6 bases). Per the germline V gene, CDR1 is SGHTA and CDR2 is FQGNSA. V was clipped by 1 base and J by 5 bases, with 10 bases between them. The CDR3 contains 14 residues.

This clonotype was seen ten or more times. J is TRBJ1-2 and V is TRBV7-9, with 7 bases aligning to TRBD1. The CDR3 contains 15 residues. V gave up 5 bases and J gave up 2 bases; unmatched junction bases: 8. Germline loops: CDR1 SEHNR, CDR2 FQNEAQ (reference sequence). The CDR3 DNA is TGTGCCAGCAGCCCAGGGGCGACAGGGAACTATGGCTACACCTTC. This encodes CASSPGATGNYGYTF. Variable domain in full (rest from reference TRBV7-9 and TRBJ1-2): DTGVSQNPRHKITKRGQNVTFRCDPISEHNRLYWYRQTLGQGPEFLTYFQNEAQLEKSRLLSDRFSAERPKGSFSTLEIQRTEQGDSAMYLCASSPGATGNYGYTFGSGTRLTVV.

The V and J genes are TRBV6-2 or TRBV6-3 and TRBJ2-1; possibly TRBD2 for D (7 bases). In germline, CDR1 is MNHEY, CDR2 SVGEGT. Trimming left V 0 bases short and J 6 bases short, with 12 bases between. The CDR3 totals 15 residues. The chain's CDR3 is CASSYSRRGGNEQFF. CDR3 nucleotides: TGTGCCAGCAGTTACTCGAGAAGGGGGGGCAATGAGCAGTTCTTC.

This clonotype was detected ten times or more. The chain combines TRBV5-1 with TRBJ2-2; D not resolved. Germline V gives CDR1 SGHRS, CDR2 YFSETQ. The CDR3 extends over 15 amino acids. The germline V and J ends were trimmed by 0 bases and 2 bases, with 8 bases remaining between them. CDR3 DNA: TGCGCCAGCAGCTTGGTCTATTTAAACACCGGGGAGCTGTTTTTT. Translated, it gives CASSLVYLNTGELFF.

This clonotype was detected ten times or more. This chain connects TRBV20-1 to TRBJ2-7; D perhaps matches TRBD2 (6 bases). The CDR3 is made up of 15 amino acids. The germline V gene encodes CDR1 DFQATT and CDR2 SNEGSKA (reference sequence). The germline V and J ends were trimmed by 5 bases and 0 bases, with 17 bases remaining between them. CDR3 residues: CSASWGTETSYEQYF. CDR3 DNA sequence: TGCAGTGCTTCCTGGGGGACTGAGACCTCCTACGAGCAGTACTTC.

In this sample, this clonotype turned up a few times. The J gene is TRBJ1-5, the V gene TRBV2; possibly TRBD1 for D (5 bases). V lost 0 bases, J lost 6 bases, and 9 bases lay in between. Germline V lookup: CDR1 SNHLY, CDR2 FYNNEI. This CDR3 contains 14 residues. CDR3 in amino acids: CASSEARGGQPQHF. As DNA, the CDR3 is TGTGCCAGCAGTGAAGCGCGGGGGGGTCAGCCCCAGCATTTT. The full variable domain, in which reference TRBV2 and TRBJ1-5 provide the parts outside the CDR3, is EPEVTQTPSHQVTQMGQEVILRCVPISNHLYFYWYRQILGQKVEFLVSFYNNEISEKSEIFDDQFSVERPDGSNFTLKIRSTKLEDSAMYFCASSEARGGQPQHFGDGTRLSIL.

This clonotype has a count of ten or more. CDR3 in DNA: TGTGCCATCAGTCCCGGGACAGGCGCAGATACGCAGTATTTT. Translating it yields CAISPGTGADTQYF. The gene calls are TRBV10-3 and TRBJ2-3; 8 bases match TRBD1. The J segment lost 4 bases and the V segment lost 5 bases, leaving 5 bases of the junction unmatched. Germline-derived CDR1 and CDR2 are ENHRY and SYGVKD. The CDR3 has 14 amino acids.

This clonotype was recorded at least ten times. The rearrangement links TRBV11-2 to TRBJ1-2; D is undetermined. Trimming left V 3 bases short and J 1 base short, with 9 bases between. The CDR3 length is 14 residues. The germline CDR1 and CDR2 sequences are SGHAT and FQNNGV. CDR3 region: CASSFSPDNYGYTF. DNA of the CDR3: TGTGCCAGCAGCTTTTCCCCTGATAACTATGGCTACACCTTC.